Listed below are T cell receptor beta chains from one sample, sequenced in a study of regulatory T cells in long-lasting Graves disease. Via MiXCR, TCRdb re-called the multiplex PCR reads, giving one row per CDR3 protein. The sample includes a few hundred thousand distinct CDR3 sequences, over 15% of them seen just once. These data were also filed under a second study, of T cells in Graves' hyperthyroidism and ophthalmopathy.

The specimen was peripheral blood mononuclear cells (PBMCs), collected at new diagnosis, from a patient treated with antithyroid drugs. The receptors shown here come from a man aged 35 to 55 with Graves disease. Each CDR3 is given with its conserved first and last residue. A D gene is named only where the DNA matches it firmly. Not all rows give a size; the values are once, few, many and, for expanded clones, a class.

abundance: many; j_gene: TRBJ2-7; d_gene: TRBD2; v_gene: TRBV5-1; len: 19; CDR3nt: TGCGCCAGCAGCCTACGACCTACGGGACTAGGTAATGCAGCCTACGAGCAGTACTTC; CDR3aa: CASSLRPTGLGNAAYEQYF
abundance: few; j_gene: TRBJ2-3; d_gene: NA; v_gene: TRBV6-2/TRBV6-3; len: 16; CDR3nt: TGTGCCAGCAGCAGACGTCAGGGAGACTCACCCAGTACGCAGTATTTT; CDR3aa: CASSRRQGDSPSTQYF
abundance: NA; j_gene: TRBJ2-5; d_gene: NA; v_gene: TRBV7-9; len: 16; CDR3nt: TGTGCCAGCAGCTACCCGGGAAAAGGGCAGAAAGAGACCCAGTACTTC; CDR3aa: CASSYPGKGQKETQYF
abundance: few; j_gene: TRBJ1-2; d_gene: TRBD1; v_gene: TRBV30; len: 14; CDR3nt: TGTGCCTGGAGTGGAGGGACAGCCGGCTATGGCTACACCTTC; CDR3aa: CAWSGGTAGYGYTF
abundance: few; j_gene: TRBJ2-1; d_gene: TRBD1; v_gene: TRBV6-1; len: 16; CDR3nt: TGTGCCAGCAGTACCCGGGACAGGGCGTTCATCAATGAGCAGTTCTTC; CDR3aa: CASSTRDRAFINEQFF
abundance: many; j_gene: TRBJ2-6; d_gene: NA; v_gene: TRBV6-2/TRBV6-3; len: 11; CDR3nt: TGTGCCAGCGGGGGGGCCAACGTCCTGACTTTC; CDR3aa: CASGGANVLTF
abundance: NA; j_gene: TRBJ2-2; d_gene: TRBD1; v_gene: TRBV7-7; len: 14; CDR3nt: TGTGCTAGCAGCTCACAGGGGTACACCGGGGAGCTGTTTTTT; CDR3aa: CASSSQGYTGELFF
abundance: many; j_gene: TRBJ1-1; d_gene: NA; v_gene: TRBV12-3/TRBV12-4; len: 13; CDR3nt: TGTGCCAGCAGCTGGGCGGCAGGGTCTGAAGCTTTCTTT; CDR3aa: CASSWAAGSEAFF
abundance: NA; j_gene: TRBJ2-5; d_gene: NA; v_gene: TRBV19; len: 13; CDR3nt: TGTGCCAGTAGTATAGGACTCCTGGAGACCCAGTACTTC; CDR3aa: CASSIGLLETQYF
abundance: NA; j_gene: TRBJ2-7; d_gene: NA; v_gene: TRBV2; len: 12; CDR3nt: TGTGCCAGCAGGGAAGATCAGGGTGAGCAGTACTTC; CDR3aa: CASREDQGEQYF
abundance: many; j_gene: TRBJ2-7; d_gene: TRBD2; v_gene: TRBV2; len: 15; CDR3nt: TGTGCCAGCAGTGAATTCGCCCGTGGGGGGGACGAGCAGTACTTC; CDR3aa: CASSEFARGGDEQYF
abundance: few; j_gene: TRBJ2-7; d_gene: TRBD1; v_gene: TRBV4-1; len: 14; CDR3nt: TGCGCCAGCAGCCAAGTGGGACAGTTCTACGAGCAGTACTTC; CDR3aa: CASSQVGQFYEQYF
abundance: NA; j_gene: TRBJ1-5; d_gene: TRBD1; v_gene: TRBV6-5; len: 19; CDR3nt: TGTGCCAGCAGTTACATCTTTTACAGGGGGCTGGTTCGCAATCAGCCCCAGCATTTT; CDR3aa: CASSYIFYRGLVRNQPQHF
abundance: NA; j_gene: TRBJ1-1; d_gene: NA; v_gene: TRBV5-6; len: 14; CDR3nt: TGTGCCAGCAGCTATTCACAGGAGTACACTGAAGCTTTCTTT; CDR3aa: CASSYSQEYTEAFF
abundance: many; j_gene: TRBJ1-5; d_gene: TRBD1; v_gene: TRBV2; len: 15; CDR3nt: TGTGCCAGCAGTGGAGAAACAGGGGAGGGCCAGCCCCAGCATTTT; CDR3aa: CASSGETGEGQPQHF
abundance: many; j_gene: TRBJ2-7; d_gene: TRBD1; v_gene: TRBV6-1; len: 13; CDR3nt: TGTGCCAGCAGTGCCCCGGGACAGAACCTGGTGAACTTC; CDR3aa: CASSAPGQNLVNF
abundance: many; j_gene: TRBJ2-1; d_gene: TRBD1; v_gene: TRBV20-1; len: 18; CDR3nt: TGCAGTGCTAGAGATGAGATGGGACAGGGACGCGCTACACGGGAGCAGTTCTTC; CDR3aa: CSARDEMGQGRATREQFF
abundance: few; j_gene: TRBJ1-6; d_gene: TRBD1; v_gene: TRBV5-1; len: 15; CDR3nt: TGCGCCAGCAGCCGATCCGGGACAGATAATTCACCCCTCCACTTT; CDR3aa: CASSRSGTDNSPLHF
abundance: many; j_gene: TRBJ2-7; d_gene: TRBD2; v_gene: TRBV28; len: 15; CDR3nt: TGTGCCAGCTTAGTAAGCGGGGGGGCCGTCTACGAGCAGTACTTC; CDR3aa: CASLVSGGAVYEQYF
abundance: many; j_gene: TRBJ1-4; d_gene: TRBD1; v_gene: TRBV6-1; len: 17; CDR3nt: TGTGCCAGCAGCCCGGGACAGGGGGCGCGTAATGCGGAAAAACTGTTTTTT; CDR3aa: CASSPGQGARNAEKLFF
abundance: NA; j_gene: TRBJ1-1; d_gene: NA; v_gene: TRBV10-3; len: 18; CDR3nt: TGTGCCATCAGGGAGGGTTATAGTGAGGGCCTTGTGAACACTGAAGCTTTCTTT; CDR3aa: CAIREGYSEGLVNTEAFF
abundance: few; j_gene: TRBJ2-2; d_gene: NA; v_gene: TRBV20-1; len: 12; CDR3nt: TGCAGTGCTAGCAGAAACACCGGGGAGCTGTTTTTT; CDR3aa: CSASRNTGELFF
abundance: many; j_gene: TRBJ2-7; d_gene: TRBD1; v_gene: TRBV5-1; len: 14; CDR3nt: TGCGCCAGCAGCTTTCCGGGACAGGCCTACGAGCAGTACTTC; CDR3aa: CASSFPGQAYEQYF
abundance: few; j_gene: TRBJ1-5; d_gene: NA; v_gene: TRBV14; len: 13; CDR3nt: TGTGCCAGCAGCCAGGGGGTTGGGCAGCCCCAGCATTTT; CDR3aa: CASSQGVGQPQHF
abundance: NA; j_gene: TRBJ1-1; d_gene: TRBD1; v_gene: TRBV6-2/TRBV6-3; len: 14; CDR3nt: TGTGCCAGCAGTTGGACAGGGGGGAACACTGAAGCTTTCTTT; CDR3aa: CASSWTGGNTEAFF
abundance: many; j_gene: TRBJ2-7; d_gene: TRBD2; v_gene: TRBV11-3; len: 14; CDR3nt: TGTGCCAGCAGCCCGGGGGGGCCCGACTCCGAGCAGTACTTC; CDR3aa: CASSPGGPDSEQYF
abundance: NA; j_gene: TRBJ2-4; d_gene: NA; v_gene: TRBV20-1; len: 14; CDR3nt: TGCAGTTCCCCCGGGGCCCCTAATAGGAACATTCAGTACTTC; CDR3aa: CSSPGAPNRNIQYF
abundance: NA; j_gene: TRBJ2-6; d_gene: NA; v_gene: TRBV2; len: 15; CDR3nt: TGTGCCAGCAGTATAGACAGTTACGGGGCCAACGTCCTGACTTTC; CDR3aa: CASSIDSYGANVLTF
abundance: many; j_gene: TRBJ1-1; d_gene: NA; v_gene: TRBV7-3; len: 13; CDR3nt: TGTGCCAGCAGCTCTAGGGGGAGCACTGAAGCTTTCTTT; CDR3aa: CASSSRGSTEAFF
abundance: many; j_gene: TRBJ2-3; d_gene: NA; v_gene: TRBV6-1; len: 14; CDR3nt: TGTGCCAGCACCCGCGCGGGACTCACAGATACGCAGTATTTT; CDR3aa: CASTRAGLTDTQYF
abundance: many; j_gene: TRBJ1-4; d_gene: NA; v_gene: TRBV5-1; len: 13; CDR3nt: TGCGCCAGCAGTCCGACGGGTAATGAAAAACTGTTTTTT; CDR3aa: CASSPTGNEKLFF
abundance: NA; j_gene: TRBJ2-7; d_gene: NA; v_gene: TRBV6-4; len: 15; CDR3nt: TGTGCCAGCAGGGTTAATTGGGACTTCTCCGCCGAGCAGTACTTC; CDR3aa: CASRVNWDFSAEQYF
abundance: many; j_gene: TRBJ2-7; d_gene: NA; v_gene: TRBV4-1; len: 12; CDR3nt: TGCGCCAGCAGCCATTCTTATTACGAGCAGTACTTC; CDR3aa: CASSHSYYEQYF
abundance: NA; j_gene: TRBJ2-5; d_gene: NA; v_gene: TRBV11-2; len: 17; CDR3nt: TGTGCCAGCAGCTTAGACCTAGACTTGGGTAGGGGGGAGACCCAGTACTTC; CDR3aa: CASSLDLDLGRGETQYF
abundance: NA; j_gene: TRBJ2-7; d_gene: NA; v_gene: TRBV5-1; len: 14; CDR3nt: TGCGCCACCAGCTTGGGAGGGGGCTCCTACGAGCAGTACTTC; CDR3aa: CATSLGGGSYEQYF
abundance: few; j_gene: TRBJ2-1; d_gene: TRBD1; v_gene: TRBV27; len: 16; CDR3nt: TGTGCCAGCAGTCTCCTAACAGGGGCAGGATACAATGAGCAGTTCTTC; CDR3aa: CASSLLTGAGYNEQFF
abundance: NA; j_gene: TRBJ2-3; d_gene: TRBD2; v_gene: TRBV20-1; len: 14; CDR3nt: TGCAGTGCTACTGGACTAGCACAAGCAGATACGCAGTATTTT; CDR3aa: CSATGLAQADTQYF
abundance: few; j_gene: TRBJ1-5; d_gene: NA; v_gene: TRBV5-1; len: 15; CDR3nt: TGTGCCAGCAGCTTAGGGGTTGGGCCCAATCAGCCCCAGCATTTT; CDR3aa: CASSLGVGPNQPQHF
abundance: NA; j_gene: TRBJ1-1; d_gene: TRBD1; v_gene: TRBV5-5; len: 14; CDR3nt: TGTGCCAGCAGCGCCCGGGACAGTTTACTTGAAGCTTTCTTT; CDR3aa: CASSARDSLLEAFF
abundance: many; j_gene: TRBJ2-7; d_gene: NA; v_gene: TRBV6-9; len: 13; CDR3nt: TGTGCCAGCAGTTACTACCAGACCTACGAGCAGTACTTC; CDR3aa: CASSYYQTYEQYF
abundance: NA; j_gene: TRBJ1-6; d_gene: NA; v_gene: TRBV4-3; len: 13; CDR3nt: TGCGCCAGCAGCCAAGTGGGTAGCAGGTACCTCCACTTT; CDR3aa: CASSQVGSRYLHF
abundance: many; j_gene: TRBJ2-7; d_gene: NA; v_gene: TRBV6-5; len: 14; CDR3nt: TGTGCCAGCAGTTACCGGGACGGCCCCTACGAGCAGTACTTC; CDR3aa: CASSYRDGPYEQYF